The T cell receptor (beta chain) under discussion was sequenced for a study of cytomegalovirus exposure and HLA in healthy donors. Broader study findings: In vitro testing confirmed a few CMV-associated chains as specific for CMV antigens. The study flagged about 150 TCR beta chains as cytomegalovirus-associated.

This CDR3 comprises 14 residues. Germline assignment: CDR1 GTSNPN and CDR2 SVGIG (reference sequence). The V end lost 1 base, the J end lost 0 bases, and 7 bases lay between the germline ends. Turning to this clone: Its specificity is not known. The sample carries other DNA sequences with the same CDR3.

Repertoires were generated with immunoSEQ multiplex PCR, while TCRdb's copy carries only in-frame clones and drops some. The sample comprises over 85,000 clones, approximately 95% of which are singletons, and around 1.1% rests with the top ten. The donors were part of the approximately 130-subject validation cohort, which stood apart from the 666-subject first cohort. The sequence was obtained from a woman in her 30s in good health and CMV-seropositive. This chain links TRBV30 with TRBJ2-1, with a weak D call TRBD2 (5 bases). The sequenced sample consisted of PBMCs. The DNA for the CDR3 is TGTGCCTGGAGTGGAGGGAGCTCCTACAATGAGCAGTTCTTC. Translating it yields CAWSGGSSYNEQFF.